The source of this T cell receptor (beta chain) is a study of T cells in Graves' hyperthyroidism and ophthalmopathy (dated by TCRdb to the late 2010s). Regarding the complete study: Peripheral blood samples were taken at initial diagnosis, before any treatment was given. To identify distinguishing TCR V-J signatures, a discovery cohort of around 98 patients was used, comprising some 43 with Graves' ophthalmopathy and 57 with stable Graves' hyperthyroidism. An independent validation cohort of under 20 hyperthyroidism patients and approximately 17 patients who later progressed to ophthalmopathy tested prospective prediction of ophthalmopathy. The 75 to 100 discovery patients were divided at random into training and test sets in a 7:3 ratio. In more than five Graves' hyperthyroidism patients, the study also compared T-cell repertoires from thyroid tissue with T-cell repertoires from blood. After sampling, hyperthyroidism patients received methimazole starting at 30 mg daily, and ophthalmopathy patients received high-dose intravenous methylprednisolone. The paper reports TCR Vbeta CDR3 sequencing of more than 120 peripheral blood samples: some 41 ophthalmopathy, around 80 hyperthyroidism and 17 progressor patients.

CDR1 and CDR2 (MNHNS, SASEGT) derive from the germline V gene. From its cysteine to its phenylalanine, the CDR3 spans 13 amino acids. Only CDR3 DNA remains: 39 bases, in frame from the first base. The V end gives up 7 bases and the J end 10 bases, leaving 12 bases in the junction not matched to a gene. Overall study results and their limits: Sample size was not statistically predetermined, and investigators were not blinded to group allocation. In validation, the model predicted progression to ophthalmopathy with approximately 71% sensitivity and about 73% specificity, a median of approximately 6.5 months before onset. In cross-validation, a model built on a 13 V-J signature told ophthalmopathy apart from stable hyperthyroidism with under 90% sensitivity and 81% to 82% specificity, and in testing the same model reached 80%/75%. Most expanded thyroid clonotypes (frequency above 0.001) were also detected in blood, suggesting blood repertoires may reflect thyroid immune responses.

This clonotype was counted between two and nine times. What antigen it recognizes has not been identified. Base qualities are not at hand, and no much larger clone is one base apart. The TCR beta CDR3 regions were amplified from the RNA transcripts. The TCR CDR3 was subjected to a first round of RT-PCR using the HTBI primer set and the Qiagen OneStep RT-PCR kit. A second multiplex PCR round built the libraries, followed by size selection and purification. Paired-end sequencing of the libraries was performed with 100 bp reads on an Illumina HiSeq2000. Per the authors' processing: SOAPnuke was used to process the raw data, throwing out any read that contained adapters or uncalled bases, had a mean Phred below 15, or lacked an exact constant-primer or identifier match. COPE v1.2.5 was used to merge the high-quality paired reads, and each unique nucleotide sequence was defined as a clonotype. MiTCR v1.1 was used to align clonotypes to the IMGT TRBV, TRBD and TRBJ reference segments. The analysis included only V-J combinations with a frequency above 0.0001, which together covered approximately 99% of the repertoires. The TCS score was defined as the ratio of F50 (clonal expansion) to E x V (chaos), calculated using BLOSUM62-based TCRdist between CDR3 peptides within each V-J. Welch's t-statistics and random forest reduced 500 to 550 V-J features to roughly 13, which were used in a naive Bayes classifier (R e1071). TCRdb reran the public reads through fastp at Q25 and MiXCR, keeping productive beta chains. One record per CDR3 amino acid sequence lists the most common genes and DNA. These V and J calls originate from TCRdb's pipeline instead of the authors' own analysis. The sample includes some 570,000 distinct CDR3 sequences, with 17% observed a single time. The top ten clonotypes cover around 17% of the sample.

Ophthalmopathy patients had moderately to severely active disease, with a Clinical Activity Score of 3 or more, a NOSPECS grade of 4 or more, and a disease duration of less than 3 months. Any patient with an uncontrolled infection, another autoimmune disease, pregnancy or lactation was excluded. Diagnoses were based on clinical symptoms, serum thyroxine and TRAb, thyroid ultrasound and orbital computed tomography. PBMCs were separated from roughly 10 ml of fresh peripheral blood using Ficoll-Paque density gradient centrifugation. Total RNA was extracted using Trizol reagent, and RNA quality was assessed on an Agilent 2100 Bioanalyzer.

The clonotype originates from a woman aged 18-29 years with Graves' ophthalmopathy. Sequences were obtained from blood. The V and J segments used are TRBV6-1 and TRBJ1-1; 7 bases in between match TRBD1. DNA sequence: TGTGCCAGCACCACTTCTCCCGACAGGGCAGCTTTCTTT. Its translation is CASTTSPDRAAFF.